The 26 T cell receptor beta chains given below trace back to one sample, sequenced in a study of blood T cell repertoires in COVID-19. Sequencing was performed with immunoSEQ multiplex PCR; in TCRdb, only in-frame clones are kept and a portion is missing. This sample has roughly 150,000 clones, with more than 65% found just once. Sequencing was carried out using peripheral blood. The receptor set was obtained from a woman aged 45-59 years with acute or convalescent COVID-19.

The V gene is TRBV2, the J gene TRBJ1-1, with D tentatively TRBD1 (5 bases). The CDR3 covers 16 residues. Germline assignment: CDR1 SNHLY and CDR2 FYNNEI. V shed 5 bases and J shed 1 base, with 17 bases lying between them. The CDR3 is CASSKGWGVKNTEAFF. The CDR3 DNA is TGTGCCAGCAGTAAAGGGTGGGGGGTTAAGAACACTGAAGCTTTCTTT. The full variable domain, its missing parts supplied by reference TRBV2 and TRBJ1-1, is EPEVTQTPSHQVTQMGQEVILRCVPISNHLYFYWYRQILGQKVEFLVSFYNNEISEKSEIFDDQFSVERPDGSNFTLKIRSTKLEDSAMYFCASSKGWGVKNTEAFFGQGTRLTVV.

CDR3 sequence (DNA): TGTGCCAGCAAAGGGACTGTAACGAGCAATTCACCCCTCCACTTT. Amino acid sequence: CASKGTVTSNSPLHF. The chain joins TRBV6-5 to TRBJ1-6; a possible D gene is TRBD1 (5 bases). The CDR3 has 15 residues. V was trimmed by 7 bases and J by 7 bases, leaving 17 bases between them. CDR1 MNHEY and CDR2 SVGAGI come from the germline V gene.

Only one count was recorded for this clone. The chain couples TRBV19 to TRBJ1-3; 7 bases align to TRBD1. Germline loops: CDR1 LNHDA, CDR2 SQIVND (reference sequence). V was pared by 3 bases and J by 3 bases, with 8 bases of the junction left unmatched. The length of the CDR3 is 16 residues. Here the CDR3 DNA reads TGTGCCAGTAGTATTGGACGGGACAGTTTTGGAAACACCATATATTTT. This translates into CASSIGRDSFGNTIYF. Using reference TRBV19 and TRBJ1-3 for the parts outside the CDR3, the full variable domain is DGGITQSPKYLFRKEGQNVTLSCEQNLNHDAMYWYRQDPGQGLRLIYYSQIVNDFQKGDIAEGYSVSREKKESFPLTVTSAQKNPTAFYLCASSIGRDSFGNTIYFGEGSWLTVV.

The chain joins TRBV4-2 to TRBJ1-6, with a possible D match to TRBD1 (6 bases). Trimming took 4 bases from V and 0 from J, leaving 7 bases between them. Germline values: CDR1 LGHNA, CDR2 YNFKEQ. This CDR3 region has 15 residues. This chain's CDR3 is CASSLQGSYNSPLHF. The CDR3 coding sequence is TGTGCCAGCAGCCTACAGGGCTCCTATAATTCACCCCTCCACTTT.

The chain carries TRBV7-9 and TRBJ2-7; the match to TRBD2 covers 15 bases. There are 15 residues in the CDR3. The trim removed 5 bases at V and 7 bases at J, leaving 6 bases unmatched. Germline V gene data show CDR1 as SEHNR and CDR2 as FQNEAQ (reference sequence). This CDR3 is CASSRTSGRVGEQYF. The DNA for the CDR3 is TGTGCCAGCAGCCGGACTAGCGGGAGGGTCGGGGAGCAGTACTTC.

This rearrangement joins TRBV18 to TRBJ1-4, with no clear D. CDR3 length equals 13 residues. V was shortened by 1 base and J by 7 bases, with 7 bases between the two germline ends. Per the germline V gene, CDR1 is KGHSH and CDR2 is LQKENI. CDR3 sequence reads: CASSPLLLEKLFF. In DNA form, the CDR3 reads TGTGCCAGCTCACCACTTCTCCTTGAAAAACTGTTTTTT. The complete variable domain, with remaining parts taken from reference TRBV18 and TRBJ1-4, reads NAGVMQNPRHLVRRRGQEARLRCSPMKGHSHVYWYRQLPEEGLKFMVYLQKENIIDESGMPKERFSAEFPKEGPSILRIQQVVRGDSAAYFCASSPLLLEKLFFGSGTQLSVL.

The rearrangement uses TRBV7-6 and TRBJ2-3; 9 bases are shared with TRBD2. J gave up 4 bases and V 5 bases, and 19 bases lay outside the gene matches. CDR3 length equals 19 residues. Germline V gives CDR1 SGHVS, CDR2 FNYEAQ. The CDR3 region is CASSPWGVAGAPGPDTQYF. The CDR3 coding sequence is TGTGCCAGCAGCCCCTGGGGGGTAGCGGGGGCCCCGGGGCCAGATACGCAGTATTTT. The full variable domain, completed using reference TRBV7-6 and TRBJ2-3, is GAGVSQSPRYKVTKRGQDVALRCDPISGHVSLYWYRQALGQGPEFLTYFNYEAQQDKSGLPNDRFSAERPEGSISTLTIQRTEQRDSAMYRCASSPWGVAGAPGPDTQYFGPGTRLTVL.

This clone appeared a single time. The J gene is TRBJ1-2, the V gene TRBV4-2; D may be TRBD1 (5 bases). Germline CDR1 and CDR2: LGHNA and YNFKEQ. There are 16 residues in the CDR3. The V end lost 1 base, the J end lost 2 bases, and 14 bases lay between the germline ends. CDR3 sequence: CASSQAVSRANYGYTF. The DNA of the CDR3 is TGTGCCAGCAGCCAAGCCGTCAGCAGGGCGAACTATGGCTACACCTTC.

This clone was detected once. The chain joins TRBV5-4 to TRBJ1-2, with 9 bases matching TRBD1. Losses at the gene ends were 2 bases for V and 4 bases for J; bases not matched to a gene: 6. The CDR3 covers 15 residues. Germline CDR1 is SGHNT and CDR2 is YYREEE (reference sequence). CDR3 sequence: CASSFGTGGSYGYTF. The CDR3 DNA sequence: TGTGCCAGCAGCTTTGGAACAGGGGGCAGCTATGGCTACACCTTC.

The V gene is TRBV19, the J gene TRBJ1-1, with TRBD1 as a possible D gene (6 bases). The CDR3 has 16 amino acids. Germline V lookup: CDR1 LNHDA, CDR2 SQIVND (reference sequence). The germline V and J ends were trimmed by 1 base and 5 bases, with 17 bases remaining between them. The CDR3 DNA follows: TGTGCCAGTAGTATAGGATCCGGAAGGGGGGGAACTGAAGCTTTCTTT. Translating gives CASSIGSGRGGTEAFF. The variable domain in full, with the rest retrieved from reference TRBV19 and TRBJ1-1, is DGGITQSPKYLFRKEGQNVTLSCEQNLNHDAMYWYRQDPGQGLRLIYYSQIVNDFQKGDIAEGYSVSREKKESFPLTVTSAQKNPTAFYLCASSIGSGRGGTEAFFGQGTRLTVV.

The chain links TRBV9 to TRBJ1-1; 10 nucleotides agree with TRBD1. After removal of 4 bases from V and 7 bases from J, the junction contained 4 bases not matched to a gene. CDR3 size: 13 residues. The germline gives CDR1 SGDLS, CDR2 YYNGEE. Here the CDR3 reads CASSTRDRGEAFF. In nucleotides, the CDR3 is TGTGCCAGCAGCACCCGGGACAGGGGTGAAGCTTTCTTT.

The chain couples TRBV5-1 to TRBJ2-5, with a possible D match to TRBD1 (6 bases). Trimming removed 0 bases from V and 1 base from J, with 10 bases in between. The CDR3 runs 15 residues. Germline V gene data show CDR1 as SGHRS and CDR2 as YFSETQ. CDR3 amino acids: CASSLVGQFQETQYF. CDR3 coding DNA: TGCGCCAGCAGCTTGGTTGGACAGTTCCAAGAGACCCAGTACTTC.

The chain uses TRBV19 and TRBJ1-5; D gene ambiguous. The CDR3 totals 14 residues. Germline V gives CDR1 LNHDA, CDR2 SQIVND (reference sequence). V lost 1 base and J lost 5, with 9 bases in between. In DNA, the CDR3 is TGTGCCAGTAGTATAGGAGAGGGTTATCAGCCCCAGCATTTT. Its protein product is CASSIGEGYQPQHF.

This chain's CDR3 is CGRESTDTQYF. The CDR3 DNA reads TGCGGGCGGGAGAGCACAGATACGCAGTATTTT. The chain carries TRBV29-1 and TRBJ2-3, with 7 bases fitting TRBD2. CDR1 and CDR2 (germline): SQVTM, ANQGSEA. The CDR3 consists of 11 residues.

This chain links TRBV9 with TRBJ1-2; 8 nucleotides match TRBD1. The junction had 10 bases not matched to a gene; V was cut back by 2 bases and J by 7 bases. Germline CDR1 and CDR2: SGDLS and YYNGEE. This CDR3 is 15 amino acids long. CDR3 in amino acids: CASSVRQGPSSGYTF. In DNA, the CDR3 is TGTGCCAGCAGCGTGAGACAGGGGCCCTCGTCTGGCTACACCTTC.

This clone occurred once. V usage is TRBV2 and J usage is TRBJ1-3; no reliable D call. Germline CDR1 is SNHLY and CDR2 is FYNNEI. Trimming pared 7 bases from V and 0 bases from J, leaving 13 bases between. CDR3 length equals 15 residues. Here the CDR3 DNA reads TGTGCCAGCAACGATTTGTCGGGCTCTGGAAACACCATATATTTT. Its protein is CASNDLSGSGNTIYF.

The chain links TRBV2 to TRBJ1-4; D is unresolved. This CDR3 has 14 residues. With 3 bases removed from V and 10 bases from J, the gap between germline ends came to 15 bases. The V gene's germline CDR1 is SNHLY and CDR2 FYNNEI. This CDR3 is CASSDYGMEGKLFF. Written as DNA, the CDR3 is TGTGCCAGCAGTGATTATGGGATGGAGGGAAAACTGTTTTTT.

The chain joins TRBV5-5 to TRBJ2-1; D is unresolved. Trimming took off 4 bases at V and 6 bases at J, with 8 bases between the two ends. The CDR3 sequence is 12 residues long. Per germline, CDR1 SGHKS and CDR2 YYEKEE (reference sequence). The CDR3 loop is CASSPEVNEQFF. CDR3 DNA sequence: TGTGCCAGCAGCCCTGAGGTCAATGAGCAGTTCTTC.

This chain joins TRBV2 and TRBJ1-6, with a tentative D call TRBD1 (6 bases). V was clipped by 2 bases and J by 6 bases, with 11 bases between them. CDR1 and CDR2 from the germline V gene are SNHLY and FYNNEI. The CDR3 runs 15 residues. The CDR3 bases are TGTGCCAGCAGTGAATCGACAGGCCTTAATTCACCCCTCCACTTT. This encodes CASSESTGLNSPLHF.

The rearrangement joins TRBV5-6 to TRBJ1-4, with 7 bases identical to TRBD1. Trimming removed 0 bases from V and 5 bases from J; junction bases left unmatched: 4. Germline CDR1 is SGHDT and CDR2 is YYEEEE. The CDR3 loop spans 15 amino acids. CDR3 loop: CASSLAAGGNEKLFF. The CDR3 bases are TGTGCCAGCAGCTTGGCGGCAGGGGGAAATGAAAAACTGTTTTTT.

V and J are TRBV19 and TRBJ1-1; D is unresolved. V was cut by 5 bases and J by 3 bases, with 16 bases left in between. This CDR3 has 15 amino acids. Per germline, CDR1 LNHDA and CDR2 SQIVND (reference sequence). CDR3 coding DNA: TGTGCCAGTAGTTGGAAAGGCAATGGAGACACTGAAGCTTTCTTT. Translated: CASSWKGNGDTEAFF.

This chain's CDR3 is CASSPSRGGLETQYF. As DNA, the CDR3 is TGTGCCAGCAGCCCCTCAAGGGGGGGCCTGGAGACCCAGTACTTC. The chain couples TRBV7-3 to TRBJ2-5; maybe TRBD2 (7 bases). V was shortened by 5 bases and J by 5 bases, with 18 bases between the two germline ends. CDR1 and CDR2 from the germline V gene are SGHTA and FQGTGA. The CDR3 length is 15 residues.

This chain uses TRBV2 with TRBJ2-3; 12 bases align to TRBD1. CDR3 length: 15 residues. V gave up 6 bases and J gave up 5 bases; unmatched junction bases: 6. Germline CDR1 and CDR2: SNHLY and FYNNEI. The CDR3 bases are TGTGCCAGCAGCCAGGGGACAGGGGGCCTAGATACGCAGTATTTT. This codes for CASSQGTGGLDTQYF.

The gene calls are TRBV6-6 and TRBJ1-5, with 10 nucleotides matching TRBD1. V gave up 4 bases and J gave up 6 bases; unmatched junction bases: 6. The CDR3 is made up of 15 amino acids. In germline, CDR1 is MNHNY, CDR2 SVGAGI (reference sequence). CDR3 residues: CASSFGTGDSQPQHF. The CDR3 bases are TGTGCCAGCAGTTTCGGGACAGGGGATTCTCAGCCCCAGCATTTT.

The V and J genes are TRBV2 and TRBJ2-2, with 7 bases identical to TRBD1. The CDR3 sequence is 15 residues long. The V and J ends lost 6 bases and 0 bases, in that order; junction bases with no gene match: 4. CDR1 SNHLY and CDR2 FYNNEI come from the germline V gene. CDR3 residues: CASSLGQPNTGELFF. The CDR3 DNA follows: TGTGCCAGCAGCCTGGGACAGCCGAACACCGGGGAGCTGTTTTTT.

The genes are TRBV2 and TRBJ2-4, with 7 bases matching TRBD1. This CDR3 region has 12 residues. With 10 bases clipped from V and 12 bases from J, the junction kept 12 bases outside the gene matches. Per the germline V gene, CDR1 is SNHLY and CDR2 is FYNNEI. The CDR3, as DNA: TGTGCCACATCAGGGGGATTTCACACTCAGTACTTC. This gives the protein CATSGGFHTQYF.